The source of this TCR beta chain is a study of glioma-infiltrating T cells after dendritic cell vaccination. Study in general: Three intradermal dendritic cell vaccine injections were given every two weeks.

Trimming took 5 bases from V and 4 from J; bases not matched to a gene: 7. CDR3 length: 15 residues. Looked up from germline, CDR1 is LGHNT and CDR2 is FRNRAP. Time point in this sample: after dendritic cell vaccination, including at tumor progression/relapse. Clones were sequenced by immunoSEQ multiplex PCR, and TCRdb holds only the in-frame ones, with some missing. The sample shows 55,000 to 75,000 clones, about 80% of them seen only once. The receptor was isolated from a human donor with glioblastoma. The sample here was blood, taken after dendritic cell vaccination. The V gene is TRBV12-5, the J gene TRBJ1-2; TRBD1 matches at 10 bases. The CDR3 sequence is CASGPGTGAGYGYTF. CDR3 sequence (DNA): TGTGCTAGTGGTCCCGGGACAGGGGCAGGCTATGGCTACACCTTC.